This T cell receptor (beta chain) was found in a study of PD-1 blockade in classical Hodgkin lymphoma. The study, taken as a whole, reports: With respect to the repertoire differences, their causes, possibly disease activity or prior therapy, remain undefined.

Only in-frame clones appear in the TCRdb table, and some are missing; sequencing was by immunoSEQ multiplex PCR. This table has roughly 15,000 clones, roughly 79% appearing once. J gave up 5 bases and V 0 bases, and 6 bases lay outside the gene matches. Germline CDR1 LGHNA, CDR2 YNFKEQ. This CDR3 has 16 residues. As to time point: cycle 4 day 1 (C4D1), after less than 7 weeks of nivolumab. Relapses following autologous stem cell transplantation were seen in all patients, with brentuximab vedotin exposure varying. Purified CD4+ T cells were obtained from thawed PBMCs through magnetic negative selection. With respect to this clone: Its antigen is unknown.

Sequences were derived from CD4+ T cells from blood, sampled before the fourth cycle of nivolumab. The receptor was derived from a human donor with classical Hodgkin lymphoma. The chain combines TRBV4-2 with TRBJ2-1; TRBD2 agrees at 8 bases. The CDR3 bases are TGTGCCAGCAGCCAAGAACGAGCGGGGGCTCACAATGAGCAGTTCTTC. Protein product: CASSQERAGAHNEQFF.